This T cell receptor beta chain was sequenced for a study of human thymus T cells. Study-level results: The authors found apparently biased V and J gene usage in thymic and blood repertoires. Reports from related research described highly overlapping thymic repertoires among unrelated individuals.

Points on this clone: The antigen is undetermined.

V lost 5 bases to trimming and J lost 0 bases; unmatched junction nucleotides: 4. The CDR3 consists of 15 residues. The germline V gene has CDR1 ENHRY and CDR2 SYGVKD. Assay: immunoSEQ multiplex PCR; the TCRdb copy retains only in-frame clones and omits some. The table lists fewer than 90,000 clones, 96% of them singletons. Surgeons resected thymus tissue during corrective heart surgery. Donors were healthy Finnish babies undergoing corrective operations for congenital heart defects. Sequences were obtained from thymus tissue. This chain links TRBV10-3 with TRBJ2-1; TRBD2 matches 7 bases. The sequence derives from a boy in the first two years of life with a congenital heart defect but otherwise immunologically healthy. The CDR3 DNA is TGTGCCATCAGTCAGCGGGGTAGCTCCTACAATGAGCAGTTCTTC. Encoded protein: CAISQRGSSYNEQFF.